Presented here are 13 T cell receptor beta chains from one specimen sequenced in a study of blood T cell repertoires in COVID-19. TCRdb's copy holds only in-frame clones and misses some; the assay was immunoSEQ multiplex PCR. The data show 350,000 or so clones, with about 88% seen just once and 1% held by the top ten. Sequencing used PBMCs or T cells enriched from blood (not recorded which). The source is a woman in her 30s who had been exposed to COVID-19.

CDR3: CATRVTGETEAFF. Written as DNA, the CDR3 is TGTGCCACCAGGGTTACAGGGGAAACTGAAGCTTTCTTT. The chain joins TRBV15 to TRBJ1-1; 7 nucleotides line up with TRBD1. CDR3 length: 13 residues. Germline CDR1 reads LNHNV; CDR2 reads YYDKDF (reference sequence). Unmatched junction bases numbered 6, after V lost 6 bases and J lost 5 bases.

The J gene is TRBJ2-1, the V gene TRBV5-1; 9 bases are shared with TRBD2. After removal of 0 bases from V and 6 bases from J, the junction contained 7 bases not matched to a gene. Looked up from germline, CDR1 is SGHRS and CDR2 is YFSETQ. The CDR3 extends over 16 amino acids. In DNA form, the CDR3 reads TGCGCCAGCAGCTTGGAAGGCGGGAGGGAAAGCAATGAGCAGTTCTTC. As protein: CASSLEGGRESNEQFF.

V is TRBV20-1 and J is TRBJ2-1; D unresolved. The CDR3 length is 11 residues. Trimming cost V 6 bases and J 4 bases, with 7 bases left between them. Germline V gene lookup returns CDR1 DFQATT and CDR2 SNEGSKA (reference sequence). Here the CDR3 reads CSASGYNEQFF. The CDR3 nucleotides are TGCAGTGCCTCGGGTTACAATGAGCAGTTCTTC.

The V and J genes are TRBV27 and TRBJ2-3; 8 bases agree with TRBD2. Germline CDR1 is MNHEY and CDR2 is SMNVEV (reference sequence). The CDR3 sequence is 16 residues long. V dropped 3 bases and J dropped 6; count of bases not matched to a gene: 11. The CDR3 DNA follows: TGTGCCAGCAGTTTGCCGTCCGGGAGGGCCGGGGATACGCAGTATTTT. This encodes CASSLPSGRAGDTQYF.

V usage is TRBV10-3 and J usage is TRBJ2-2; TRBD2 matches 14 bases. V gave up 5 bases and J gave up 3 bases; unmatched junction bases: 11. The CDR3 runs 19 residues. Germline-derived CDR1 and CDR2 are ENHRY and SYGVKD. CDR3 in DNA: TGTGCCATCAGTTCCGGGACTAGCGGGAGCCAAGGCGACACCGGGGAGCTGTTTTTT. It is translated as CAISSGTSGSQGDTGELFF.

V gene TRBV28 combines with J gene TRBJ2-2, with TRBD2 matching over 9 bases. The CDR3 has 14 amino acids. J gave up 9 bases and V 8 bases, and 10 bases lay outside the gene matches. Germline V lookup: CDR1 MDHEN, CDR2 SYDVKM. The DNA of the CDR3 is TGTGCCAGCCAAATAGGACTAGCGACCCGGGAGCTGTTTTTT. Protein product: CASQIGLATRELFF. Using reference TRBV28 and TRBJ2-2 for the parts outside the CDR3, the full variable domain is DVKVTQSSRYLVKRTGEKVFLECVQDMDHENMFWYRQDPGLGLRLIYFSYDVKMKEKGDIPEGYSVSREKKERFSLILESASTNQTSMYLCASQIGLATRELFFGEGSRLTVL.

The V and J genes are TRBV2 and TRBJ1-6, with D tentatively TRBD1 (6 bases). This CDR3 spans 15 amino acids. Between the trimmed V and J ends, which lost 10 bases and 5 bases, there was a span of 18 bases. The germline V gene encodes CDR1 SNHLY and CDR2 FYNNEI. The CDR3, as DNA: TGTGCCACACTTCCACAGGGTGATGATAATTCACCCCTCCACTTT. Encoded protein: CATLPQGDDNSPLHF.

This clone was seen only once. The chain links TRBV4-2 to TRBJ1-6; D unclear. V lost 0 bases and J 9 bases, leaving 15 bases between the germline ends. Germline values: CDR1 LGHNA, CDR2 YNFKEQ. The CDR3 has 16 amino acids. CDR3 DNA: TGTGCCAGCAGCCAAGACATTACCGGGGTCGGTTCACCCCTCCACTTT. Its protein product is CASSQDITGVGSPLHF.

The CDR3 protein is CASNLRDRPTGEQFF. The CDR3 nucleotides read TGCGCCAGCAATCTCCGGGACAGGCCGACGGGTGAGCAGTTCTTC. V usage is TRBV23-1 and J usage is TRBJ2-1; TRBD1 matches 8 bases. TRBV23-1 is labeled an ORF, and its function is uncertain. The ends lost 7 bases at V and 9 bases at J; junction bases unmatched: 14. The CDR3 is made up of 15 amino acids.

The chain uses TRBV6-5 and TRBJ1-2; D gene unclear. With 0 bases removed from V and 3 bases from J, the gap between germline ends came to 8 bases. The CDR3 consists of 14 residues. The V gene's germline CDR1 is MNHEY and CDR2 SVGAGI. This chain's CDR3 is CASSYSGEDYGYTF. The CDR3 nucleotides read TGTGCCAGCAGTTACTCCGGGGAGGACTATGGCTACACCTTC.

V gene TRBV10-1 combines with J gene TRBJ2-5; 14 bases are shared with TRBD2. Germline V gene data show CDR1 as WNHNN and CDR2 as SYGVQD (reference sequence). This CDR3 is 16 amino acids long. V dropped 7 bases and J dropped 2; count of bases not matched to a gene: 6. CDR3 residues: CASIAGTSGGQETQYF. The CDR3 nucleotides are TGCGCCAGCATCGCCGGGACTAGCGGGGGACAAGAGACCCAGTACTTC.

This rearrangement joins TRBV3-1 (or the pseudogene TRBV3-2) to TRBJ2-3, with 11 bases that match TRBD2. The V and J ends lost 4 bases and 0 bases, in that order; junction bases with no gene match: 6. The germline CDR1 and CDR2 sequences are LGHDT and YNNKEL (reference sequence). This CDR3 has 17 residues. CDR3 nucleotides: TGTGCCAGCAGCCGAGGGACTAGCGGATCTAGCACAGATACGCAGTATTTT. This codes for CASSRGTSGSSTDTQYF.

J is TRBJ1-2 and V is TRBV5-1; the match to TRBD1 covers 12 bases. Germline V CDR1 and CDR2: SGHRS, YFSETQ. The V segment lost 3 bases and the J segment 6 bases; nucleotides outside the gene matches: 3. CDR3 length equals 14 residues. Written as DNA, the CDR3 is TGCGCCAGCAGCTGGGGACAGGGGGCCGATGGCTACACCTTC. Its translation is CASSWGQGADGYTF. The variable domain in full, completed from reference TRBV5-1 and TRBJ1-2, reads KAGVTQTPRYLIKTRGQQVTLSCSPISGHRSVSWYQQTPGQGLQFLFEYFSETQRNKGNFPGRFSGRQFSNSRSEMNVSTLELGDSALYLCASSWGQGADGYTFGSGTRLTVV.